The 20 T cell receptor beta chains below were found in one sample sequenced in a study of blood T cell repertoires in COVID-19. The repertoire was sequenced with immunoSEQ multiplex PCR; TCRdb's copy has only in-frame clones and lacks some. The sample shows about 220,000 clones, roughly 84% of them seen only once. Sequencing was done on a sample of peripheral blood. Receptor source: a woman aged 55-70 years who had recovered from COVID-19.

On this clone itself: At the DNA level, this CDR3 is encoded by other sequences in the same sample as well. The J gene is TRBJ2-7, the V gene TRBV18; TRBD1 might be the D (6 bases). Trimming left V 3 bases short and J 3 bases short, with 9 bases between. Germline V gene data show CDR1 as KGHSH and CDR2 as LQKENI. The CDR3 spans 13 residues. The CDR3 DNA reads TGTGCCAGCTCACCCGGACAGAACTACGAGCAGTACTTC. It yields the protein CASSPGQNYEQYF.

The chain links TRBV18 to TRBJ2-5, with TRBD2 identical over 12 bases. With 3 bases clipped from V and 3 bases from J, the junction kept 8 bases outside the gene matches. The CDR3 is made up of 17 amino acids. Germline V gives CDR1 KGHSH, CDR2 LQKENI. The CDR3 DNA reads TGTGCCAGCTCACCTCGTGCGGCTAGCGGGGGGGAAGAGACCCAGTACTTC. Residues: CASSPRAASGGEETQYF.

The chain links TRBV9 to TRBJ2-7; 12 bases line up with TRBD1. CDR1 and CDR2 from the germline V gene are SGDLS and YYNGEE. With V trimmed by 0 bases and J by 4 bases, 2 bases remained unmatched. CDR3 length: 15 residues. The CDR3 coding sequence is TGTGCCAGCAGCGTAGGGGACAGGGGGCAATACGAGCAGTACTTC. It specifies CASSVGDRGQYEQYF. Based on the CDR3 plus reference TRBV9 and TRBJ2-7, the full variable domain is DSGVTQTPKHLITATGQRVTLRCSPRSGDLSVYWYQQSLDQGLQFLIQYYNGEERAKGNILERFSAQQFPDLHSELNLSSLELGDSALYFCASSVGDRGQYEQYFGPGTRLTVT.

CDR3 amino acids: CASSYTADRFYEQYF. Here the CDR3 DNA reads TGTGCCAGCAGTTACACCGCGGACAGATTCTACGAGCAGTACTTC. The V and J genes are TRBV6-6 and TRBJ2-7; possibly TRBD1 for D (6 bases). This CDR3 has 15 residues. Trimming pared 2 bases from V and 3 bases from J, leaving 14 bases between. CDR1 MNHNY and CDR2 SVGAGI come from the germline V gene (reference sequence).

As regards this clone: The sample contains more than one DNA sequence encoding this CDR3. V and J are TRBV7-9 and TRBJ1-1; 7 nucleotides match TRBD1. CDR1 and CDR2 (germline): SEHNR, FQNEAQ (reference sequence). The CDR3 spans 14 residues. The V and J ends lost 5 bases and 1 base, in that order; junction bases with no gene match: 4. The CDR3 loop is CASSLGQPNTEAFF. The CDR3 bases are TGTGCCAGCAGCCTGGGACAGCCGAACACTGAAGCTTTCTTT. Together with reference TRBV7-9 and TRBJ1-1, the CDR3 gives the full variable domain: DTGVSQNPRHKITKRGQNVTFRCDPISEHNRLYWYRQTLGQGPEFLTYFQNEAQLEKSRLLSDRFSAERPKGSFSTLEIQRTEQGDSAMYLCASSLGQPNTEAFFGQGTRLTVV.

The rearrangement uses TRBV10-3 and TRBJ1-2, with D possibly TRBD1 on 6 matching bases. Germline CDR1 ENHRY, CDR2 SYGVKD. Trimming took 4 bases from V and 6 from J, leaving 15 bases between them. CDR3 size: 14 residues. The CDR3: CAISVGTGPHGYTF. The CDR3 DNA reads as TGTGCCATCAGTGTTGGTACAGGGCCTCATGGCTACACCTTC.

The chain carries TRBV30 and TRBJ1-2, with TRBD1 identical over 8 bases. The germline V gene encodes CDR1 GTSNPN and CDR2 SVGIG (reference sequence). There are 13 residues in the CDR3. Trimming took 0 bases from V and 4 from J; bases not matched to a gene: 1. The CDR3 DNA sequence: TGTGCCTGGAGTGTAACAGGGGGCTATGGCTACACCTTC. Translated: CAWSVTGGYGYTF. Variable domain in full (rest from reference TRBV30 and TRBJ1-2): SQTIHQWPATLVQPVGSPLSLECTVEGTSNPNLYWYRQAAGRGLQLLFYSVGIGQISSEVPQNLSASRPQDRQFILSSKKLLLSDSGFYLCAWSVTGGYGYTFGSGTRLTVV.

DNA for the CDR3: TGTGCCTGGAGGGATCGACTAGCGGGGGACCGCAATGAGCAGTTCTTC. This codes for CAWRDRLAGDRNEQFF. The rearrangement joins TRBV30 to TRBJ2-1, with TRBD2 matching over 12 bases. After removal of 3 bases from V and 6 bases from J, the junction contained 9 bases not matched to a gene. Germline loops: CDR1 GTSNPN, CDR2 SVGIG (reference sequence). The CDR3 spans 16 residues.

The V call is TRBV4-1, the J call TRBJ2-2; the match to TRBD2 covers 8 bases. CDR1 MGHRA and CDR2 YSYEKL come from the germline V gene. This CDR3 spans 16 amino acids. J lost 5 bases, V lost 1 base, and 6 bases had no gene match. The CDR3, as DNA: TGCGCCAGCAGCCAAGCCCCTAGCGGGCGGACCGGGGAGCTGTTTTTT. It codes for CASSQAPSGRTGELFF.

The chain is built from TRBV11-1 and TRBJ2-5, with a possible D match to TRBD1 (6 bases). Germline lookup yields CDR1 SGHAT and CDR2 FQDESV (reference sequence). The CDR3 is 15 amino acids. V was cut by 7 bases and J by 2 bases, with 17 bases left in between. CDR3 sequence (DNA): TGTGCCAGCACCCTGAGGGCAGGGGCTCAAGAGACCCAGTACTTC. It codes for CASTLRAGAQETQYF.

CDR3 sequence: CASRHLGGSDSPLHF. CDR3 in DNA: TGTGCCAGCAGACACCTAGGAGGTTCTGATTCACCCCTCCACTTT. The chain carries TRBV6-5 and TRBJ1-6; the D is unclear. Per germline, CDR1 MNHEY and CDR2 SVGAGI. This CDR3 has 15 amino acids. Trimming shortened V by 6 bases and J by 8 bases, and 17 bases separated the two germline ends.

This clone was seen more than once but under ten times. V and J are TRBV6-5 and TRBJ2-3; 10 bases line up with TRBD2. The J segment lost 1 base and the V segment lost 2 bases, leaving 0 bases of the junction unmatched. This CDR3 has 15 residues. The germline V gene encodes CDR1 MNHEY and CDR2 SVGAGI. The CDR3 DNA sequence: TGTGCCAGCAGTTACCTAGCGGGGGGCACAGATACGCAGTATTTT. Amino acids: CASSYLAGGTDTQYF.

This chain's CDR3 is CASSLGGRAVQHF. In DNA, the CDR3 is TGTGCCAGCAGCTTAGGGGGCAGGGCCGTCCAGCATTTT. The chain combines TRBV7-2 with TRBJ1-5; possibly TRBD1 for D (5 bases). Germline V gene sequence: CDR1 SGHTA, CDR2 FQGNSA. This CDR3 is 13 amino acids long. Trimming removed 1 base at V and 12 bases at J, with 13 bases between.

V gene TRBV4-3 combines with J gene TRBJ1-1; possible D gene TRBD1, 5 bases. Trimming pared 5 bases from V and 1 base from J, leaving 14 bases between. The CDR3 totals 15 residues. The germline gives CDR1 LGHNA, CDR2 YSLEER. CDR3: CASSWRGEGNTEAFF. DNA for the CDR3: TGCGCCAGCAGCTGGAGGGGAGAAGGGAACACTGAAGCTTTCTTT.

J is TRBJ2-2 and V is TRBV4-1; no reliable D call. This CDR3 is 13 amino acids long. Trimming took 1 base from V and 5 from J, leaving 5 bases between them. Germline CDR1 MGHRA, CDR2 YSYEKL. The CDR3 DNA follows: TGCGCCAGCAGCCAAGGAGGTACCGGGGAGCTGTTTTTT. It specifies CASSQGGTGELFF.

This clone was seen more than once but under ten times. This chain connects TRBV6-5 to TRBJ1-5, with 8 bases matching TRBD1. This CDR3 spans 13 amino acids. V lost 7 bases and J lost 6; bases outside the gene matches: 5. Germline V gene lookup returns CDR1 MNHEY and CDR2 SVGAGI. In nucleotides, the CDR3 is TGTGCCAGCACACAGGGGGTCTTTCAGCCCCAGCATTTT. Encoded protein: CASTQGVFQPQHF.

The chain carries TRBV12-3 or TRBV12-4 and TRBJ1-5; D is uncertain. The CDR3 loop spans 13 amino acids. V was shortened by 3 bases and J by 4 bases, with 7 bases between the two germline ends. The CDR3 here is CASSFSENQPQHF. CDR3 nucleotide sequence: TGTGCCAGCAGTTTCTCAGAAAATCAGCCCCAGCATTTT.

The table lists this clone with a few counts. V gene TRBV30 combines with J gene TRBJ2-5, with TRBD2 as a possible D gene (7 bases). The CDR3 extends over 15 amino acids. From germline, CDR1 is GTSNPN and CDR2 SVGIG (reference sequence). Trimming removed 0 bases at V and 4 bases at J, with 15 bases between. CDR3 region: CAWSVAGAGGETQYF. The CDR3 nucleotides are TGTGCCTGGAGTGTGGCGGGGGCCGGGGGAGAGACCCAGTACTTC.

The rearrangement links TRBV10-3 to TRBJ2-7, with 14 bases identical to TRBD2. Germline lookup yields CDR1 ENHRY and CDR2 SYGVKD. The junction had 16 bases not matched to a gene; V was cut back by 3 bases and J by 0 bases. This CDR3 is 21 amino acids long. The CDR3 DNA is TGTGCCATCAGTGACAGACAGGGCGTCCCGGGACTAGCGGGGGTCTCCTACGAGCAGTACTTC. Encoded protein: CAISDRQGVPGLAGVSYEQYF.

V usage is TRBV12-3 or TRBV12-4 and J usage is TRBJ1-5, with unresolved D. The CDR3 has 13 residues. V was shortened by 6 bases and J by 4 bases, with 10 bases between the two germline ends. As DNA, the CDR3 is TGTGCCAGCAGGCTTCGTGCGAATCAGCCCCAGCATTTT. It specifies CASRLRANQPQHF.